The 25 T cell receptor beta chains reported below all come from one sample, sequenced in a study of control samples from healthy donors and cancer patients. Sequencing was performed with immunoSEQ multiplex PCR; in TCRdb, only in-frame clones are kept and a portion is missing. This table has 190,000 or so clones, around 93% appearing once. The specimen was blood. These receptors originate from a man in his late teens or twenties in good health.

The chain recombines TRBV6-5 with TRBJ1-2; 7 bases map to TRBD1. The CDR3 contains 13 residues. V was pared by 4 bases and J by 3 bases, with 2 bases of the junction left unmatched. Per germline, CDR1 MNHEY and CDR2 SVGAGI. The DNA of the CDR3 is TGTGCCAGCAGTTCGACAGGGCACTATGGCTACACCTTC. Its translation is CASSSTGHYGYTF.

CDR3 DNA sequence: TGTGCCAGCAGCTTCGGGGGGAATGAGCAGTTCTTC. It specifies CASSFGGNEQFF. The chain carries TRBV11-2 and TRBJ2-1; 7 nucleotides agree with TRBD2. The germline V gene has CDR1 SGHAT and CDR2 FQNNGV. The CDR3 spans 12 residues. V lost 3 bases and J lost 7; bases outside the gene matches: 0.

The DNA for the CDR3 is TGTGCCTGGAGCCCCCGAGGCGTCTTAGGCAATCAGCCCCAGCATTTT. Encoded protein: CAWSPRGVLGNQPQHF. The chain links TRBV30 to TRBJ1-5; D is undetermined. CDR1 is GTSNPN and CDR2 is SVGIG in the germline V gene (reference sequence). This CDR3 is built from 16 residues. Trimming took off 3 bases at V and 2 bases at J, with 17 bases between the two ends.

This clone has a single count. This chain links TRBV28 with TRBJ1-4, with D possibly matching TRBD1 (5 bases). Germline loops: CDR1 MDHEN, CDR2 SYDVKM. Trimming removed 3 bases at V and 8 bases at J, with 10 bases between. There are 13 residues in the CDR3. The chain's CDR3 is CASSFAGREKLFF. CDR3 coding DNA: TGTGCCAGCAGTTTTGCAGGGAGGGAAAAACTGTTTTTT. Combining the CDR3 with reference TRBV28 and TRBJ1-4 gives the whole variable domain DVKVTQSSRYLVKRTGEKVFLECVQDMDHENMFWYRQDPGLGLRLIYFSYDVKMKEKGDIPEGYSVSREKKERFSLILESASTNQTSMYLCASSFAGREKLFFGSGTQLSVL.

The chain combines TRBV24-1 with TRBJ1-1, with 7 bases that match TRBD1. The CDR3 extends over 13 amino acids. J lost 0 bases, V lost 7 bases, and 1 base had no gene match. Germline lookup yields CDR1 KGHDR and CDR2 SFDVKD. For the CDR3, the DNA is TGTGCCACCAGGGGGACAGTGAACACTGAAGCTTTCTTT. Translated, it gives CATRGTVNTEAFF.

This rearrangement joins TRBV3-1 (or the pseudogene TRBV3-2) to TRBJ2-7, with TRBD1 as a possible D gene (6 bases). CDR3 length: 12 residues. Looked up from germline, CDR1 is LGHDT and CDR2 is YNNKEL (reference sequence). Trimming took off 4 bases at V and 12 bases at J, with 16 bases between the two ends. CDR3 in amino acids: CASSPTGQIRYF. CDR3 bases: TGTGCCAGCAGCCCCACAGGACAGATTCGGTACTTC.

The chain uses TRBV10-3 and TRBJ1-4; D might be TRBD1 (5 bases). The CDR3 covers 15 residues. Deletions cut 2 bases from V and 4 bases from J, with 11 bases between. Germline lookup yields CDR1 ENHRY and CDR2 SYGVKD. The DNA for the CDR3 is TGTGCCATCAGTGAGCCTAGTCAGGGTAATGAAAAACTGTTTTTT. Protein sequence: CAISEPSQGNEKLFF.

The gene calls are TRBV12-5 and TRBJ1-2, with 7 bases identical to TRBD1. Trimming at V came to 0 bases and at J to 1 base, leaving 11 bases not matched to a gene. The CDR3 contains 18 residues. Germline assignment: CDR1 LGHNT and CDR2 FRNRAP. The CDR3 loop reads CASGLVIGTGVFNYGYTF. DNA of the CDR3: TGTGCTAGTGGTTTGGTAATAGGAACAGGGGTGTTTAACTATGGCTACACCTTC.

The rearrangement links TRBV30 to TRBJ1-6; weak D call: TRBD1 (5 bases). CDR3 length: 16 amino acids. Germline V gene data show CDR1 as GTSNPN and CDR2 as SVGIG (reference sequence). Trimming left V 2 bases short and J 7 bases short, with 18 bases between. CDR3 protein: CAWSRRGVAGNSPLHF. The CDR3 region has the DNA TGTGCCTGGAGTCGCCGGGGGGTCGCGGGGAATTCACCCCTCCACTTT.

This CDR3 reads CASSTYPDSRGHQPQHF. CDR3 bases: TGTGCCAGTAGTACCTACCCGGACAGCCGGGGGCATCAGCCCCAGCATTTT. The chain joins TRBV19 to TRBJ1-5; weak D call: TRBD1 (6 bases). The germline V gene encodes CDR1 LNHDA and CDR2 SQIVND (reference sequence). V lost 4 bases and J lost 5, with 21 bases in between. The CDR3 runs 17 residues.

V and J are TRBV28 and TRBJ2-7; 12 bases are a match to TRBD2. The germline V gene encodes CDR1 MDHEN and CDR2 SYDVKM. The CDR3 sequence is 16 residues long. Unmatched junction bases numbered 5, after V lost 5 bases and J lost 0 bases. The CDR3 loop reads CASSDTSGGSSYEQYF. Written as DNA, the CDR3 is TGTGCCAGCAGTGATACTAGCGGGGGGTCCTCCTACGAGCAGTACTTC. Together with reference TRBV28 and TRBJ2-7, the CDR3 gives the full variable domain: DVKVTQSSRYLVKRTGEKVFLECVQDMDHENMFWYRQDPGLGLRLIYFSYDVKMKEKGDIPEGYSVSREKKERFSLILESASTNQTSMYLCASSDTSGGSSYEQYFGPGTRLTVT.

The V gene is TRBV30, the J gene TRBJ1-6, with 8 nucleotides matching TRBD1. The germline V gene encodes CDR1 GTSNPN and CDR2 SVGIG (reference sequence). After removal of 3 bases from V and 7 bases from J, the junction contained 5 bases not matched to a gene. The CDR3 is made up of 14 amino acids. The CDR3 here is CAWSRTGINSPLHF. In nucleotides, the CDR3 is TGTGCCTGGAGCCGGACAGGGATCAATTCACCCCTCCACTTT.

This chain connects TRBV6-5 to TRBJ2-3; 9 bases match TRBD2. Trimming removed 8 bases from V and 2 bases from J; junction bases left unmatched: 8. The CDR3 is 15 residues long. From germline, CDR1 is MNHEY and CDR2 SVGAGI. CDR3 loop: CASPGRGGFTDTQYF. CDR3 in DNA: TGTGCCAGCCCAGGGCGGGGGGGATTCACAGATACGCAGTATTTT.

The CDR3: CASSLTATNEKLFF. CDR3 in DNA: TGTGCCAGCAGTTTGACAGCAACTAATGAAAAACTGTTTTTT. The chain recombines TRBV28 with TRBJ1-4, with a tentative D call TRBD1 (5 bases). Trimming removed 3 bases at V and 0 bases at J, with 5 bases between. CDR3 length: 14 amino acids. The V gene's germline CDR1 is MDHEN and CDR2 SYDVKM.

The genes are TRBV25-1 and TRBJ1-5; D unresolved. Germline-derived CDR1 and CDR2 are MGHDK and SYGVNS. The CDR3 covers 17 residues. V gave up 2 bases and J gave up 1 base, with 15 bases separating them. The CDR3 is CASSEHGVSGSNQPQHF. The CDR3 DNA reads TGTGCCAGCAGTGAACACGGGGTCTCGGGGAGCAATCAGCCCCAGCATTTT.

The chain recombines TRBV5-1 with TRBJ2-5, with D unclear. This CDR3 is built from 13 residues. The germline V gene encodes CDR1 SGHRS and CDR2 YFSETQ. V shed 1 base and J shed 5 bases, with 9 bases lying between them. The CDR3 coding sequence is TGCGCCAGCAGCTTGACGGCATGGGAGACCCAGTACTTC. It codes for CASSLTAWETQYF.

The chain has TRBV6-2 or TRBV6-3 and TRBJ2-3; 7 positions agree with TRBD2. CDR3 length: 16 residues. The junction had 12 bases not matched to a gene; V was cut back by 6 bases and J by 3 bases. Germline V lookup: CDR1 MNHEY, CDR2 SVGEGT. Here the CDR3 reads CASSLRTRGPTDTQYF. Here the CDR3 DNA reads TGTGCCAGCAGCCTTCGGACTAGAGGCCCTACAGATACGCAGTATTTT.

V is TRBV7-9 and J is TRBJ1-1; weak D call: TRBD1 (6 bases). Trimming shortened V by 5 bases and J by 1 base, and 14 bases separated the two germline ends. The CDR3 is 15 amino acids. Germline-derived CDR1 and CDR2 are SEHNR and FQNEAQ (reference sequence). CDR3 nucleotide sequence: TGTGCCAGCAGCCCCCACCCGACAGGGAACACTGAAGCTTTCTTT. Amino acids: CASSPHPTGNTEAFF.

The rearrangement uses TRBV7-9 and TRBJ1-4, with D perhaps matching TRBD1 (5 bases). The V gene lost 4 bases and the J gene lost 7 bases, with 10 bases spanning the gap. CDR3 length: 13 residues. The V gene's germline CDR1 is SEHNR and CDR2 FQNEAQ (reference sequence). CDR3 protein: CASSWARVEKLFF. The CDR3 nucleotides are TGTGCCAGCAGCTGGGCCAGGGTTGAAAAACTGTTTTTT.

This clone was recorded once. The chain carries TRBV4-1 and TRBJ2-1; a weak D match, TRBD2 (6 bases). Germline V gives CDR1 MGHRA, CDR2 YSYEKL. The CDR3 contains 16 residues. Trimming took off 0 bases at V and 3 bases at J, with 12 bases between the two ends. Written as DNA, the CDR3 is TGCGCCAGCAGCCAAGAAGGAGGGATGAACTACAATGAGCAGTTCTTC. It codes for CASSQEGGMNYNEQFF.

The chain has TRBV3-1 (or the pseudogene TRBV3-2) and TRBJ1-2, with D tentatively TRBD1 (6 bases). The germline gives CDR1 LGHDT, CDR2 YNNKEL (reference sequence). V was pared by 4 bases and J by 3 bases, with 15 bases between. CDR3 length: 15 amino acids. The CDR3 sequence is CASSRRGASDYGYTF. As DNA, the CDR3 is TGTGCCAGCAGCCGACGGGGGGCATCGGACTATGGCTACACCTTC.

The rearrangement joins TRBV10-2 to TRBJ2-3, with D possibly being TRBD1 or TRBD2 (7 bases each). Trimming pared 10 bases from V and 5 bases from J, leaving 25 bases between. The germline V gene has CDR1 WSHSY and CDR2 SAAADI. This CDR3 has 16 residues. DNA for the CDR3: TGCGCCACCTCGGGGGGCAGGGGGTCATTAAGAGATACGCAGTATTTT. This encodes CATSGGRGSLRDTQYF.

This chain links TRBV5-8 with TRBJ2-7; maybe TRBD2 (7 bases). The CDR3 totals 15 residues. V was trimmed by 4 bases and J by 5 bases, leaving 19 bases between them. Germline V gene sequence: CDR1 SGHTS, CDR2 YDEGEE. The CDR3 loop reads CASSGYGGANNEQYF. CDR3 DNA: TGTGCCAGCAGCGGTTATGGGGGGGCGAATAACGAGCAGTACTTC.

The chain recombines TRBV4-1 with TRBJ1-4, with 10 bases fitting TRBD1. V gave up 2 bases and J gave up 6 bases; unmatched junction bases: 3. Germline-derived CDR1 and CDR2 are MGHRA and YSYEKL. The CDR3 extends over 15 amino acids. Here the CDR3 DNA reads TGCGCCAGCAGCCAAACCGGGACAGGGGATGAAAAACTGTTTTTT. Its translation is CASSQTGTGDEKLFF.

The gene calls are TRBV5-4 and TRBJ1-2, with TRBD1 as a possible D gene (6 bases). Germline CDR1 and CDR2: SGHNT and YYREEE (reference sequence). The V and J ends lost 6 bases and 1 base respectively, with 10 bases between them. The CDR3 has 13 residues. CDR3 region: CASTKDSNYGYTF. The CDR3 nucleotides read TGTGCCAGCACCAAGGACAGTAACTATGGCTACACCTTC.